The 6 T cell receptor beta chains presented below share a single source sample, sequenced in a study of cytotoxic CD8 clonotypes in ibrutinib-treated CLL. Profiled with immunoSEQ multiplex PCR; TCRdb holds only in-frame clones, not every one. This table has over 100,000 clones, approximately 83% appearing once. The sample here was PBMCs, taken after 24 months of ibrutinib treatment. Receptor source: a human donor with chronic lymphocytic leukemia.

The chain is built from TRBV28 and TRBJ2-3; 8 positions agree with TRBD2. V gave up 4 bases and J gave up 1 base; unmatched junction bases: 4. The CDR3 spans 15 residues. Germline V gene data show CDR1 as MDHEN and CDR2 as SYDVKM. The DNA of the CDR3 is TGTGCCAGCAGTTCCAGCGGGAGTCGCACAGATACGCAGTATTTT. It codes for CASSSSGSRTDTQYF.

The rearrangement links TRBV7-2 to TRBJ2-5; D assignment may be TRBD1 or TRBD2 (5 bases each). The germline CDR1 and CDR2 sequences are SGHTA and FQGNSA. The CDR3 covers 11 residues. V was pared by 0 bases and J by 12 bases, with 8 bases between. CDR3 in amino acids: CASSLAGVKYF. CDR3 nucleotides: TGTGCCAGCAGCTTAGCGGGGGTGAAGTACTTC.

The V call is TRBV15, the J call TRBJ2-7; D is possibly TRBD1 (6 bases). Germline V gene sequence: CDR1 LNHNV, CDR2 YYDKDF (reference sequence). The germline V and J ends were trimmed by 1 base and 6 bases, with 16 bases remaining between them. The CDR3 spans 15 residues. CDR3 protein: CATSRGFGTRSEQYF. The CDR3 region has the DNA TGTGCCACCAGCAGAGGATTTGGGACACGGAGCGAGCAGTACTTC.

The chain uses TRBV5-1 and TRBJ2-3; 12 bases are shared with TRBD2. The CDR3 spans 17 residues. The germline gives CDR1 SGHRS, CDR2 YFSETQ. Losses at the gene ends were 0 bases for V and 1 base for J; bases not matched to a gene: 3. In nucleotides, the CDR3 is TGCGCCAGCAGCTTGGTTCCTAGCGGGAGGGGCACAGATACGCAGTATTTT. It yields the protein CASSLVPSGRGTDTQYF.

The chain links TRBV5-1 to TRBJ2-1, with D hard to call. Trimming removed 4 bases from V and 0 bases from J, with 5 bases in between. Germline V gives CDR1 SGHRS, CDR2 YFSETQ. The CDR3 spans 13 residues. For the CDR3, the DNA is TGCGCCAGCAGCCGGAGCTCCTACAATGAGCAGTTCTTC. This gives the protein CASSRSSYNEQFF.

The chain combines TRBV6-4 with TRBJ2-7, with D uncertain. The CDR3 has 14 residues. CDR1 MRHNA and CDR2 SNTAGT come from the germline V gene. V shed 10 bases and J shed 0 bases, with 16 bases lying between them. The CDR3 coding sequence is TGTGCCACCTTCCTACATGCTCGCTCCTACGAGCAGTACTTC. Translation: CATFLHARSYEQYF.